Presented here are 26 T cell receptor beta chains from one specimen sequenced in a study of identical twins. TCRdb recomputed calls from the 5' RACE reads with MiXCR, one row per CDR3 protein. Among approximately 1.8 million distinct CDR3 sequences listed, less than 40% were seen once. The sequencing input was cord blood. All receptors derive from a newborn girl in good health.

The chain joins TRBV20-1 to TRBJ2-3, with 10 bases that match TRBD2. The CDR3 is made up of 19 amino acids. Per the germline V gene, CDR1 is DFQATT and CDR2 is SNEGSKA (reference sequence). The ends lost 3 bases at V and 2 bases at J; junction bases unmatched: 17. Written as DNA, the CDR3 is TGCAGTGCTAGTGCCCCTCGGGGAGCGGGGGGGGAGCACACAGATACGCAGTATTTT. Protein product: CSASAPRGAGGEHTDTQYF.

This clonotype was observed a handful of times. V is TRBV6-1 and J is TRBJ2-5, with a weak D call TRBD2 (5 bases). Germline V CDR1 and CDR2: MNHNS, SASEGT. The CDR3 is 13 residues long. Trimming cost V 7 bases and J 1 base, with 10 bases left between them. The CDR3 region has the DNA TGTGCCAGCATGAGGGAAGGCCAAGAGACCCAGTACTTC. Translation: CASMREGQETQYF.

This chain joins TRBV20-1 and TRBJ2-7; TRBD2 agrees at 8 bases. Trimming cost V 0 bases and J 0 bases; bases outside gene matches: 7. The germline V gene encodes CDR1 DFQATT and CDR2 SNEGSKA (reference sequence). The CDR3 spans 16 residues. The CDR3 region is CSARDFERESSYEQYF. The CDR3 coding sequence is TGCAGTGCTAGAGATTTTGAGCGGGAGAGCTCCTACGAGCAGTACTTC.

The chain carries TRBV6-1 and TRBJ2-1, with TRBD2 matching 8 bases. The CDR3 is 15 residues long. V shed 6 bases and J 2 bases; nucleotides not matched to a gene: 6. Germline loops: CDR1 MNHNS, CDR2 SASEGT. The CDR3 reads CASSGTRNPYNEQFF. CDR3 bases: TGTGCCAGCAGCGGGACTAGGAACCCCTACAATGAGCAGTTCTTC.

This clonotype was observed a handful of times. The CDR3 here is CATGDREDETQYF. CDR3 nucleotide sequence: TGTGCCACCGGGGACAGGGAGGATGAGACCCAGTACTTC. The chain employs TRBV24-1 and TRBJ2-5; 9 positions agree with TRBD1. There are 13 residues in the CDR3. V lost 9 bases and J lost 5; bases outside the gene matches: 6. Germline loops: CDR1 KGHDR, CDR2 SFDVKD.

The chain uses TRBV7-2 and TRBJ2-7; unclear D gene. This CDR3 contains 13 residues. V was trimmed by 5 bases and J by 3 bases, leaving 11 bases between them. Germline V gene data show CDR1 as SGHTA and CDR2 as FQGNSA. CDR3 amino acids: CASSHGPHYEQYF. Here the CDR3 DNA reads TGTGCCAGCAGCCACGGGCCTCACTACGAGCAGTACTTC.

The genes are TRBV20-1 and TRBJ2-1; D may correspond to TRBD1 or TRBD2 (5 bases each). V was shortened by 7 bases and J by 4 bases, with 20 bases between the two germline ends. The CDR3 is 15 residues long. Germline values: CDR1 DFQATT, CDR2 SNEGSKA (reference sequence). The CDR3 is CSVKPGPDLYNEQFF. CDR3 bases: TGCAGTGTAAAACCGGGACCCGACCTTTACAATGAGCAGTTCTTC.

This rearrangement joins TRBV2 to TRBJ2-4, with a weak D call TRBD2 (6 bases). The germline CDR1 and CDR2 sequences are SNHLY and FYNNEI. The ends were cut back, 4 bases at V and 2 bases at J, with 21 bases in the middle. This CDR3 is built from 18 residues. The CDR3 DNA reads TGTGCCAGCAGTGCACTGAAGACTAGTGGCTTCCCCAAAAACATTCAGTACTTC. Its protein is CASSALKTSGFPKNIQYF.

A few counts support this clonotype. The chain carries TRBV28 and TRBJ2-7; no reliable D call. The length of the CDR3 is 13 residues. V dropped 4 bases and J dropped 0 bases, with 7 bases sitting between them. Germline loops: CDR1 MDHEN, CDR2 SYDVKM. CDR3 sequence: CASSWATSYEQYF. CDR3 coding DNA: TGTGCCAGCAGTTGGGCTACCTCCTACGAGCAGTACTTC.

This clonotype was seen only a few times. The chain employs TRBV6-1 and TRBJ1-2; TRBD1 aligns across 7 bases. CDR1 and CDR2 from the germline V gene are MNHNS and SASEGT. This CDR3 contains 14 residues. Trimming removed 0 bases from V and 5 bases from J; junction bases left unmatched: 3. The CDR3 coding sequence is TGTGCCAGCAGTGAAGCGGGACAGAAATATGGCTACACCTTC. Encoded protein: CASSEAGQKYGYTF.

V is TRBV28 and J is TRBJ2-7; TRBD1 is a possible D gene (6 bases). The CDR3 covers 15 residues. In germline, CDR1 is MDHEN, CDR2 SYDVKM. Trimming took off 5 bases at V and 1 base at J, with 15 bases between the two ends. DNA of the CDR3: TGTGCCAGCAGTCACCTAGGGGGAGTGTCCTACGAGCAGTACTTC. Translating it yields CASSHLGGVSYEQYF.

The V gene is TRBV28, the J gene TRBJ2-7, with 8 bases that match TRBD1. The CDR3 extends over 14 amino acids. The germline CDR1 and CDR2 sequences are MDHEN and SYDVKM. With 7 bases clipped from V and 5 bases from J, the junction kept 10 bases outside the gene matches. In DNA, the CDR3 is TGTGCCAGCACCGCCCGACAGGGGATCAACGAGCAGTACTTC. Its translation: CASTARQGINEQYF.

The table lists this clonotype with a few counts. J is TRBJ2-3 and V is TRBV20-1; D perhaps matches TRBD2 (6 bases). Trimming removed 5 bases from V and 7 bases from J, with 10 bases in between. This CDR3 is built from 11 residues. Looked up from germline, CDR1 is DFQATT and CDR2 is SNEGSKA (reference sequence). The CDR3 protein is CSADRDYTQYF. DNA for the CDR3: TGCAGTGCTGACCGGGACTATACGCAGTATTTT.

This sequence joins TRBV20-1 and TRBJ1-1; no clear D. Trimming cost V 0 bases and J 5 bases, with 10 bases left between them. CDR1 is DFQATT and CDR2 is SNEGSKA in the germline V gene (reference sequence). The CDR3 spans 13 residues. In DNA form, the CDR3 reads TGCAGTGCTAGAGATGGAATGGGGACTGAAGCTTTCTTT. Translation gives CSARDGMGTEAFF.

This clonotype was observed a few times. This rearrangement joins TRBV12-5 to TRBJ1-1; TRBD1 agrees at 12 bases. Germline loops: CDR1 LGHNT, CDR2 FRNRAP. The V segment lost 4 bases and the J segment 0 bases; nucleotides outside the gene matches: 6. The CDR3 covers 17 residues. CDR3 loop: CASGSGTGGRLNTEAFF. In DNA, the CDR3 is TGTGCTAGTGGTTCCGGGACAGGGGGCCGCCTGAACACTGAAGCTTTCTTT.

The rearrangement joins TRBV5-1 to TRBJ2-1; D call uncertain. Germline values: CDR1 SGHRS, CDR2 YFSETQ. The CDR3 is 15 amino acids. V lost 5 bases, J lost 0 bases, and 12 bases lay in between. The CDR3 is CASRPHPASYNEQFF. The CDR3 bases are TGCGCCAGCAGACCCCACCCAGCCTCCTACAATGAGCAGTTCTTC.

This clonotype has a handful of counts. V and J are TRBV7-9 and TRBJ2-3, with unresolved D. The CDR3 is made up of 15 amino acids. Germline CDR1 SEHNR, CDR2 FQNEAQ (reference sequence). V was clipped by 1 base and J by 2 bases, with 10 bases between them. CDR3 sequence (DNA): TGTGCCAGCAGCTTAGAGGGCAGCAACACAGATACGCAGTATTTT. It encodes CASSLEGSNTDTQYF.

This clonotype was counted only a few times. This CDR3 reads CSARDRTGGNYGYTF. In DNA form, the CDR3 reads TGCAGTGCTAGGGATCGGACAGGGGGCAACTATGGCTACACCTTC. The J gene is TRBJ1-2, the V gene TRBV20-1; 11 bases fit TRBD1. V shed 3 bases and J 2 bases; nucleotides not matched to a gene: 5. Germline V CDR1 and CDR2: DFQATT, SNEGSKA (reference sequence). The CDR3 loop spans 15 amino acids.

The table lists this clonotype with a few counts. CDR3 DNA: TGCAGTGCTAGCCGCGGACTAGCGGGTTACAATGAGCAGTTCTTC. Its protein product is CSASRGLAGYNEQFF. V is TRBV20-1 and J is TRBJ2-1; 11 nucleotides line up with TRBD2. The ends lost 3 bases at V and 4 bases at J; junction bases unmatched: 5. The germline gives CDR1 DFQATT, CDR2 SNEGSKA (reference sequence). The CDR3 contains 15 residues.

This clonotype was found a few times. V usage is TRBV10-3 and J usage is TRBJ1-1, with TRBD1 matching over 8 bases. Germline V CDR1 and CDR2: ENHRY, SYGVKD. The CDR3 has 13 residues. V trimming: 2 bases; J trimming: 4 bases; junction bases outside the gene matches: 0. CDR3 coding DNA: TGTGCCATCAGTGAGCAGGGGGCCACTGAAGCTTTCTTT. Its protein product is CAISEQGATEAFF.

This clonotype was detected ten times or more. V and J are TRBV21-1 and TRBJ2-7; the table assigns TRBD1, which was not confirmed against the DNA. TRBV21-1 is labeled a pseudogene. CDR3 length: 16 residues. The CDR3, as DNA: TGTGCCAGCAGCAAAGGAGTGGGGGGAGAGCTCTACGAGCAGTACTTC. Amino acids: CASSKGVGGELYEQYF.

This clonotype was observed a handful of times. This chain uses TRBV28 with TRBJ1-2; tentative D call: TRBD1 (5 bases). CDR1 is MDHEN, CDR2 SYDVKM, per germline. This CDR3 is built from 13 residues. The V gene lost 3 bases and the J gene lost 4 bases, with 9 bases spanning the gap. The CDR3 DNA sequence: TGTGCCAGCAGTTTGCAGGGCTGCTATGGCTACACCTTC. Amino acid sequence: CASSLQGCYGYTF.

The chain recombines TRBV20-1 with TRBJ1-5; 7 bases are shared with TRBD1. Germline V gene lookup returns CDR1 DFQATT and CDR2 SNEGSKA (reference sequence). V was clipped by 5 bases and J by 1 base; unmatched bases: 5. The CDR3 extends over 14 amino acids. For the CDR3, the DNA is TGCAGTGCTCTGACAGGGCCCAGCAATCAGCCCCAGCATTTT. This sequence encodes CSALTGPSNQPQHF.

For this clonotype: Just one base apart from a much larger clone, this may be a read error. The chain combines TRBV5-1 with TRBJ2-4; the match to TRBD1 covers 9 bases. In germline, CDR1 is SGHRS, CDR2 YFSETQ. V shed 1 base and J 4 bases; nucleotides not matched to a gene: 12. The CDR3 runs 18 residues. The DNA for the CDR3 is TGCGCCAGCAGCTTGAACCCGCCCTCGACAGGGGGAAAAAACATTCAGTACTTC. This gives the protein CASSLNPPSTGGKNIQYF.

This chain links TRBV11-2 with TRBJ2-4; a possible D gene is TRBD1 (7 bases). The CDR3 is 16 amino acids. With 4 bases removed from V and 2 bases from J, the gap between germline ends came to 15 bases. Germline loops: CDR1 SGHAT, CDR2 FQNNGV. The CDR3 bases are TGTGCCAGCAGCTCAATCAGGGGGAGGACCAAAAACATTCAGTACTTC. It specifies CASSSIRGRTKNIQYF. The complete variable domain, with remaining parts taken from reference TRBV11-2 and TRBJ2-4, reads EAGVAQSPRYKIIEKRQSVAFWCNPISGHATLYWYQQILGQGPKLLIQFQNNGVVDDSQLPKDRFSAERLKGVDSTLKIQPAKLEDSAVYLCASSSIRGRTKNIQYFGAGTRLSVL.

The J gene is TRBJ2-3, the V gene TRBV5-6; D gene ambiguous. In germline, CDR1 is SGHDT, CDR2 YYEEEE. The CDR3 sequence is 16 residues long. Deletions cut 0 bases from V and 1 base from J, with 12 bases between. The CDR3 sequence: CASSLVRAAGTDTQYF. The CDR3 coding sequence is TGTGCCAGCAGCTTGGTCCGGGCGGCGGGCACAGATACGCAGTATTTT.